The rows below give T cell receptor beta chains drawn from one sample of a study of blood T cell repertoires in COVID-19. Repertoires were generated with immunoSEQ multiplex PCR, while TCRdb's copy carries only in-frame clones and drops some. The sample holds 95,000 to 120,000 clones; approximately 81% are singletons and the top ten take about 3.4%. The sample consisted of peripheral blood. The receptors were gathered from a man aged 40-49 years with acute or convalescent COVID-19. Each CDR3 is given with its conserved first and last residue. Fields, in order: CDR3 length, V gene, J gene, D gene, clone size, CDR3 DNA, CDR3 protein. The D gene is left open where the match is weak. Not all rows give a size; the values are once, few, many and, for expanded clones, a class.

cdr3_length: 14; v_call: TRBV6-6; j_call: TRBJ1-3; d_call: NA; clone_size: NA; cdr3_nt: TGTGCCAGCAGTTATGCGGGGGCTGGAAACACCATATATTTT; cdr3_aa: CASSYAGAGNTIYF
cdr3_length: 17; v_call: TRBV7-8; j_call: TRBJ2-3; d_call: TRBD2; clone_size: NA; cdr3_nt: TGTGCCAGCAGCTTAGTAAGGGCTAGCGGAAGCACAGATACGCAGTATTTT; cdr3_aa: CASSLVRASGSTDTQYF
cdr3_length: 16; v_call: TRBV4-3; j_call: TRBJ1-2; d_call: NA; clone_size: NA; cdr3_nt: TGCGCCAGCAGCCAAGAATTTAGTACAGGCACCTATGGCTACACCTTC; cdr3_aa: CASSQEFSTGTYGYTF
cdr3_length: 13; v_call: TRBV12-3/TRBV12-4; j_call: TRBJ1-3; d_call: TRBD1; clone_size: NA; cdr3_nt: TGTGCCAGCAGTTTTAACAGGGGGAACACCATATATTTT; cdr3_aa: CASSFNRGNTIYF
cdr3_length: 16; v_call: TRBV7-9; j_call: TRBJ2-3; d_call: NA; clone_size: few; cdr3_nt: TGTGCCAGCAGCTTAGCGAGGCTAGACCTCCCAGATACGCAGTATTTT; cdr3_aa: CASSLARLDLPDTQYF
cdr3_length: 17; v_call: TRBV9; j_call: TRBJ2-1; d_call: TRBD2; clone_size: NA; cdr3_nt: TGTGCCAGCAGCGTAGGGACTAGCGGGGGGACCTACAATGAGCAGTTCTTC; cdr3_aa: CASSVGTSGGTYNEQFF
cdr3_length: 15; v_call: TRBV21-1; j_call: TRBJ2-5; d_call: NA; clone_size: NA; cdr3_nt: TGTGCCAGCAGCGTCATAACCGGGACACCCAAGACCCAGTACTTC; cdr3_aa: CASSVITGTPKTQYF
cdr3_length: 14; v_call: TRBV6-5; j_call: TRBJ2-3; d_call: NA; clone_size: NA; cdr3_nt: TGTGCCAGCAGTATAAGCGCGAGCACAGATACGCAGTATTTT; cdr3_aa: CASSISASTDTQYF
cdr3_length: 15; v_call: TRBV7-3; j_call: TRBJ2-3; d_call: NA; clone_size: NA; cdr3_nt: TGTGCCAGCAGCCAAAATGGACTGAGCACAGATACGCAGTATTTT; cdr3_aa: CASSQNGLSTDTQYF
cdr3_length: 16; v_call: TRBV10-3; j_call: TRBJ2-5; d_call: TRBD1; clone_size: NA; cdr3_nt: TGTGCCATCAGTGTAGATCCGGGACAGGGGTTTGAGACCCAGTACTTC; cdr3_aa: CAISVDPGQGFETQYF
cdr3_length: 16; v_call: TRBV25-1; j_call: TRBJ1-6; d_call: TRBD1; clone_size: NA; cdr3_nt: TGTGCCAGCAGTGAATCTCGCACAGGGGGCCTTTCACCCCTCCACTTT; cdr3_aa: CASSESRTGGLSPLHF
cdr3_length: 16; v_call: TRBV4-1; j_call: TRBJ2-7; d_call: TRBD2; clone_size: NA; cdr3_nt: TGCGCCAGCAGCCACATTAGCGGGGGGGACTCCTACGAGCAGTACTTC; cdr3_aa: CASSHISGGDSYEQYF
cdr3_length: 13; v_call: TRBV12-3/TRBV12-4; j_call: TRBJ1-2; d_call: NA; clone_size: NA; cdr3_nt: TGTGCCAGCAGGCCCACCGGGGACTATGGCTACACCTTC; cdr3_aa: CASRPTGDYGYTF
cdr3_length: 15; v_call: TRBV10-3; j_call: TRBJ1-1; d_call: TRBD1; clone_size: NA; cdr3_nt: TGTGCCATCAGTGAGCCGACAGGGAAAAAAGGTGAAGCTTTCTTT; cdr3_aa: CAISEPTGKKGEAFF
cdr3_length: 15; v_call: TRBV10-1; j_call: TRBJ2-7; d_call: NA; clone_size: NA; cdr3_nt: TGCGCCAGCAGTGAGGGGCAGGGGCTATCCTACGAGCAGTACTTC; cdr3_aa: CASSEGQGLSYEQYF
cdr3_length: 13; v_call: TRBV7-3; j_call: TRBJ2-5; d_call: NA; clone_size: NA; cdr3_nt: TGTGCCAGCAGCTGGTCCGGAGGGGAGACCCAGTACTTC; cdr3_aa: CASSWSGGETQYF
cdr3_length: 14; v_call: TRBV29-1; j_call: TRBJ1-1; d_call: NA; clone_size: NA; cdr3_nt: TGCAGCGTTGAAGATGGATCAGGGCTCACTGAAGCTTTCTTT; cdr3_aa: CSVEDGSGLTEAFF
cdr3_length: 15; v_call: TRBV7-9; j_call: TRBJ1-1; d_call: NA; clone_size: NA; cdr3_nt: TGTGCCAGCAGCTTAGATGCGGACTTGAACACTGAAGCTTTCTTT; cdr3_aa: CASSLDADLNTEAFF
cdr3_length: 14; v_call: TRBV5-4; j_call: TRBJ2-7; d_call: NA; clone_size: NA; cdr3_nt: TGTGCCAGCAGCTCACGCAGGGGATCCTACGAGCAGTACTTC; cdr3_aa: CASSSRRGSYEQYF
cdr3_length: 17; v_call: TRBV18; j_call: TRBJ2-1; d_call: TRBD2; clone_size: NA; cdr3_nt: TGTGCCAGCTCACCAAACATACGGGGGGGCAGCGGCAATGAGCAGTTCTTC; cdr3_aa: CASSPNIRGGSGNEQFF
cdr3_length: 15; v_call: TRBV29-1; j_call: TRBJ1-2; d_call: NA; clone_size: few; cdr3_nt: TGCAGCGTTGGGCGGGCGGGGGATCCCGAGAAGGGCTACACCTTC; cdr3_aa: CSVGRAGDPEKGYTF
cdr3_length: 13; v_call: TRBV6-1; j_call: TRBJ2-7; d_call: TRBD1; clone_size: NA; cdr3_nt: TGTGCCAGCAGTGAAGAAAAGTGGGACAGGCAGTACTTC; cdr3_aa: CASSEEKWDRQYF